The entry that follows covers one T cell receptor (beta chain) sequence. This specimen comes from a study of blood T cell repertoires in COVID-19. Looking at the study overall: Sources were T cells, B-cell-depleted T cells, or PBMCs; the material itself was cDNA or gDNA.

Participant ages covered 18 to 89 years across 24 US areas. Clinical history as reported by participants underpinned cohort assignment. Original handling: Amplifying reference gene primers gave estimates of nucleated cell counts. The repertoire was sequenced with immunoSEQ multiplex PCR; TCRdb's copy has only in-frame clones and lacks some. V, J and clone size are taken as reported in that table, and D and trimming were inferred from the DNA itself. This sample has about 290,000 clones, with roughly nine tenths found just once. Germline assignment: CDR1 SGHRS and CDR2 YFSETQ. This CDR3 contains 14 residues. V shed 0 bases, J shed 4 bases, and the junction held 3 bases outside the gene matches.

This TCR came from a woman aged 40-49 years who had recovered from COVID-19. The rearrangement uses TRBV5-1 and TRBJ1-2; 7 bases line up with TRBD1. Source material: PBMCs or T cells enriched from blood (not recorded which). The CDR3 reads CASSLEGTAYGYTF. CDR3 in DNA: TGCGCCAGCAGCTTGGAGGGGACAGCCTATGGCTACACCTTC.